Shown below are 18 T cell receptor beta chains from a single sample sequenced in a study of long-term antiretroviral therapy in people with HIV. The run of the v3.0 immunoSEQ assay was at survey level. Measured with immunoSEQ multiplex PCR; TCRdb has only the in-frame clones, and not every one. The table shows over 25,000 clones, with roughly 93% occurring only once. The sequences come from unsorted PBMCs, collected more than 7.3 years after starting antiretroviral therapy. These receptors were taken from a man between 50 and 59 years old with HIV.

The chain has TRBV4-3 and TRBJ2-1; 7 positions match TRBD1. Germline V gene sequence: CDR1 LGHNA, CDR2 YSLEER. The CDR3 has 16 residues. V lost 6 bases to trimming and J lost 3 bases; unmatched junction nucleotides: 11. The CDR3 DNA sequence: TGCGCCAGCAGTCCTACCGACAGGGTAAGCTACAATGAGCAGTTCTTC. Its translation is CASSPTDRVSYNEQFF.

The chain employs TRBV27 and TRBJ2-1; the D gene is possibly TRBD1 (5 bases). V gave up 6 bases and J gave up 6 bases, with 12 bases separating them. This CDR3 has 13 residues. The germline V gene encodes CDR1 MNHEY and CDR2 SMNVEV (reference sequence). The CDR3 loop reads CASSLSQGNEQFF. DNA of the CDR3: TGTGCCAGCAGCCTCAGCCAGGGCAATGAGCAGTTCTTC.

This chain links TRBV6-1 with TRBJ2-7; either TRBD1 or TRBD2 may supply D (5 bases each). Trimming removed 4 bases from V and 2 bases from J, with 9 bases in between. Germline assignment: CDR1 MNHNS and CDR2 SASEGT. This CDR3 is 13 amino acids long. The CDR3 DNA reads TGTGCCAGCAGTGGAGGGGTGGCCTACGAGCAGTACTTC. Translated, it gives CASSGGVAYEQYF.

V usage is TRBV6-1 and J usage is TRBJ1-1; no clear D. V dropped 1 base and J dropped 7 bases, with 10 bases sitting between them. Germline assignment: CDR1 MNHNS and CDR2 SASEGT. CDR3 length equals 13 residues. The CDR3 protein is CASSEGTVREAFF. The CDR3, as DNA: TGTGCCAGCAGTGAAGGGACCGTCCGTGAAGCTTTCTTT.

The chain employs TRBV19 and TRBJ2-1; D may be TRBD1 (5 bases). Trimming removed 1 base at V and 7 bases at J, with 5 bases between. This CDR3 comprises 12 residues. Germline CDR1 reads LNHDA; CDR2 reads SQIVND (reference sequence). CDR3 in amino acids: CASSIGTNEQFF. In nucleotides, the CDR3 is TGTGCCAGTAGTATAGGGACAAATGAGCAGTTCTTC.

This rearrangement joins TRBV5-4 to TRBJ2-7; D call uncertain. CDR1 and CDR2 from the germline V gene are SGHNT and YYREEE (reference sequence). V lost 3 bases, J lost 5 bases, and 15 bases lay in between. The CDR3 has 14 residues. CDR3 nucleotides: TGTGCCAGCAGCTCCCAAATCGATCTTAACGAGCAGTACTTC. This translates into CASSSQIDLNEQYF. Together with reference TRBV5-4 and TRBJ2-7, the CDR3 gives the full variable domain: ETGVTQSPTHLIKTRGQQVTLRCSSQSGHNTVSWYQQALGQGPQFIFQYYREEENGRGNFPPRFSGLQFPNYSSELNVNALELDDSALYLCASSSQIDLNEQYFGPGTRLTVT.

This clone has a single count. The chain employs TRBV30 and TRBJ2-7; weak D call: TRBD1 (5 bases). The CDR3 spans 12 residues. The germline V gene has CDR1 GTSNPN and CDR2 SVGIG (reference sequence). Between the trimmed V and J ends, which lost 5 bases and 2 bases, there was a span of 10 bases. CDR3 sequence (DNA): TGTGCCTGGGGTGACAGAACCTACGAGCAGTACTTC. It specifies CAWGDRTYEQYF.

The chain carries TRBV30 and TRBJ1-3, with D possibly being TRBD1 (6 bases). CDR3 size: 12 residues. V was pared by 4 bases and J by 3 bases, with 7 bases between. Germline-derived CDR1 and CDR2 are GTSNPN and SVGIG (reference sequence). In nucleotides, the CDR3 is TGTGCCTGGAAGGGGGTTGGAAACACCATATATTTT. This gives the protein CAWKGVGNTIYF.

The chain couples TRBV6-5 to TRBJ1-2; TRBD1 is a possible D gene (5 bases). Trimming removed 5 bases at V and 8 bases at J, with 15 bases between. The germline V gene encodes CDR1 MNHEY and CDR2 SVGAGI. The CDR3 loop spans 13 amino acids. CDR3 sequence reads: CASSETGRGGYTF. Written as DNA, the CDR3 is TGTGCCAGCAGTGAAACAGGTCGAGGGGGCTACACCTTC.

The rearrangement links TRBV9 to TRBJ2-7; tentative D call: TRBD2 (6 bases). Germline CDR1 is SGDLS and CDR2 is YYNGEE. V lost 3 bases and J 5 bases, leaving 21 bases between the germline ends. This CDR3 has 16 amino acids. This chain's CDR3 is CASSAQPGLQSDEQYF. Written as DNA, the CDR3 is TGTGCCAGCAGCGCTCAACCGGGACTCCAATCCGACGAGCAGTACTTC.

V gene TRBV29-1 combines with J gene TRBJ2-7; weak D call: TRBD2 (5 bases). Germline lookup yields CDR1 SQVTM and CDR2 ANQGSEA. Trimming left V 4 bases short and J 2 bases short, with 9 bases between. This CDR3 spans 12 amino acids. For the CDR3, the DNA is TGCAGCGTTGGAGGGTCTACCTACGAGCAGTACTTC. Protein sequence: CSVGGSTYEQYF.

V is TRBV5-8 and J is TRBJ1-3; D may be TRBD1 (5 bases). In germline, CDR1 is SGHTS, CDR2 YDEGEE. The CDR3 contains 16 residues. V was cut by 0 bases and J by 1 base, with 11 bases left in between. The CDR3 DNA reads TGTGCCAGCAGCTTGGCGGGGGGAGCGTCTGGAAACACCATATATTTT. Translation gives CASSLAGGASGNTIYF.

The sample holds one count of this clone. V and J are TRBV18 and TRBJ1-2; D remains ambiguous. The CDR3 has 16 amino acids. The V end was cut by 2 bases, the J end by 3 bases, with 16 bases between. The V gene's germline CDR1 is KGHSH and CDR2 LQKENI. CDR3 residues: CASSPRTGIVDYGYTF. In DNA, the CDR3 is TGTGCCAGCTCACCAAGGACGGGGATAGTGGACTATGGCTACACCTTC.

The V gene is TRBV6-1, the J gene TRBJ1-6; a weak D match, TRBD1 (5 bases). Trimming removed 3 bases at V and 7 bases at J, with 13 bases between. From germline, CDR1 is MNHNS and CDR2 SASEGT. CDR3 size: 15 residues. The CDR3 region has the DNA TGTGCCAGCAGTGACCCGCAGGGTTCGAATTCACCCCTCCACTTT. It encodes CASSDPQGSNSPLHF.

To note about this clone: At one end the junction does not follow the germline gene, possibly because of a read error. The gene calls are TRBV6-6 and TRBJ2-7, with TRBD1 matching 8 bases. CDR1 and CDR2 (germline): MNHNY, SVGAGI (reference sequence). The CDR3 has 15 residues. Written as DNA, the CDR3 is TGTGCCAGCAGTAACTCAGGGGGCCTCGGGTACGAGCAGTACTTC. It codes for CASSNSGGLGYEQYF.

The chain joins TRBV6-5 to TRBJ1-2, with TRBD1 identical over 10 bases. The J segment lost 7 bases and the V segment lost 6 bases, leaving 11 bases of the junction unmatched. Germline CDR1 reads MNHEY; CDR2 reads SVGAGI. The CDR3 runs 15 residues. CDR3 amino acids: CASRPSDRGRAGYTF. In DNA, the CDR3 is TGTGCCAGCAGACCTAGCGACAGGGGGCGCGCTGGCTACACCTTC.

This chain joins TRBV15 and TRBJ1-6, with a tentative D call TRBD1 (5 bases). In germline, CDR1 is LNHNV, CDR2 YYDKDF (reference sequence). The CDR3 loop spans 16 amino acids. The germline V and J ends were trimmed by 1 base and 4 bases, with 11 bases remaining between them. As DNA, the CDR3 is TGTGCCACCAGCAGAGTTTGGACAAAGTATAATTCACCCCTCCACTTT. The encoded protein is CATSRVWTKYNSPLHF. The complete variable domain, with remaining parts taken from reference TRBV15 and TRBJ1-6, reads DAMVIQNPRYQVTQFGKPVTLSCSQTLNHNVMYWYQQKSSQAPKLLFHYYDKDFNNEADTPDNFQSRRPNTSFCFLDIRSPGLGDTAMYLCATSRVWTKYNSPLHFGNGTRLTVT.

V gene TRBV30 combines with J gene TRBJ1-5; 11 nucleotides agree with TRBD1. Unmatched junction bases numbered 8, after V lost 4 bases and J lost 6 bases. Germline CDR1 reads GTSNPN; CDR2 reads SVGIG (reference sequence). The CDR3 covers 15 residues. CDR3 in DNA: TGTGCCTGGACTGTGGGACAGGGGGTAAGTCAGCCCCAGCATTTT. Protein sequence: CAWTVGQGVSQPQHF.